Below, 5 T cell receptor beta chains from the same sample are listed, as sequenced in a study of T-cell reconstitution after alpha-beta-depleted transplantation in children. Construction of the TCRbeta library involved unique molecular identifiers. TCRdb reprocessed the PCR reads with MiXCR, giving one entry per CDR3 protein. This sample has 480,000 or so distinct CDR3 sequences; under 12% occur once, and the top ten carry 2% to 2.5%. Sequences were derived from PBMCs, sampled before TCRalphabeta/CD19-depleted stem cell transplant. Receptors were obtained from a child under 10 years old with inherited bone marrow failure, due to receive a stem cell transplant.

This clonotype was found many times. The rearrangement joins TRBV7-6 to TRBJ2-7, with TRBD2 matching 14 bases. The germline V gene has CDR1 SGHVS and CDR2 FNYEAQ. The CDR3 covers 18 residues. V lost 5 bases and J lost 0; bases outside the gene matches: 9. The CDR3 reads CASSEGLAGGLNSYEQYF. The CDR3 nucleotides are TGTGCCAGCAGCGAAGGACTAGCGGGAGGACTAAACTCCTACGAGCAGTACTTC.

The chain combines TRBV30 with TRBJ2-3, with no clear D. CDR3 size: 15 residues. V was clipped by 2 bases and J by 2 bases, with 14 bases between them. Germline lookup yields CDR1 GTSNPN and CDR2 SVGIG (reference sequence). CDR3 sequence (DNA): TGTGCCTGGAGTCCTCTGGTGTCTGACACAGATACGCAGTATTTT. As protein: CAWSPLVSDTDTQYF. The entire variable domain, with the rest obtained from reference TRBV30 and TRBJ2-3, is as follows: SQTIHQWPATLVQPVGSPLSLECTVEGTSNPNLYWYRQAAGRGLQLLFYSVGIGQISSEVPQNLSASRPQDRQFILSSKKLLLSDSGFYLCAWSPLVSDTDTQYFGPGTRLTVL.

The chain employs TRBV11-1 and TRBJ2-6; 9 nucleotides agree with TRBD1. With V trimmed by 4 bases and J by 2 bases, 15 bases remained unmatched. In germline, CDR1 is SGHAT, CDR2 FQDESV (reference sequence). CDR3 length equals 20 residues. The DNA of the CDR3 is TGTGCCAGCAGCTCGCCCTACACCGGGACAGGGCTCGCTGGGGCCAACGTCCTGACTTTC. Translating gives CASSSPYTGTGLAGANVLTF.

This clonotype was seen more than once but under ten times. CDR3 sequence reads: CSVESSGSESYNEQFF. For the CDR3, the DNA is TGCAGCGTTGAATCTAGCGGGAGTGAGTCCTACAATGAGCAGTTCTTC. This chain uses TRBV29-1 with TRBJ2-1; 10 positions agree with TRBD2. The CDR3 is 16 residues long. V gave up 2 bases and J gave up 1 base; unmatched junction bases: 5. In germline, CDR1 is SQVTM, CDR2 ANQGSEA.

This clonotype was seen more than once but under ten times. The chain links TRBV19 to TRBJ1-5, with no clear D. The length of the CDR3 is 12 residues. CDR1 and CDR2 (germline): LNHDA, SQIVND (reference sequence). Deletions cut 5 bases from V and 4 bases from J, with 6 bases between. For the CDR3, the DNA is TGTGCCAGTAGTCGCATGAATCAGCCCCAGCATTTT. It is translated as CASSRMNQPQHF.